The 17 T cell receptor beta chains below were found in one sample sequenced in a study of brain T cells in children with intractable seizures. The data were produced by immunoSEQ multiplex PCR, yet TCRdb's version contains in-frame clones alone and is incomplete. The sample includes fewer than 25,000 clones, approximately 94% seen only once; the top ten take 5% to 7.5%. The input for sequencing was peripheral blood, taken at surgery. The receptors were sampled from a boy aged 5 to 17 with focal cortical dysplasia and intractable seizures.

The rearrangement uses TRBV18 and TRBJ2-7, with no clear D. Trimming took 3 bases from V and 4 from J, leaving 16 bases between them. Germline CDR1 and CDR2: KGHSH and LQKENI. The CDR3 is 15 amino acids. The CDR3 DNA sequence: TGTGCCAGCTCACCTTCACACGATGGGCTATACGAGCAGTACGTC. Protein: CASSPSHDGLYEQYV.

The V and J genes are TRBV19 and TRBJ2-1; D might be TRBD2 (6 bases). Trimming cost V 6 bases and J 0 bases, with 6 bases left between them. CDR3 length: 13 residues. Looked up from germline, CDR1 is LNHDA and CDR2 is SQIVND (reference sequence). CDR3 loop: CASRLASYNEQFF. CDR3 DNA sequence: TGTGCCAGTAGACTAGCCTCCTACAATGAGCAGTTCTTC.

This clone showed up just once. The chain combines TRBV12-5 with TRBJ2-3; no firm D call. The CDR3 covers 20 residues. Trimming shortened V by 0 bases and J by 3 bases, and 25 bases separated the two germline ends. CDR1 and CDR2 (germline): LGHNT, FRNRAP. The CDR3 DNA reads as TGTGCTAGTGGTTTGGTACTTTCGGGCATCACATCGAAGGTTACAGATACGCAGTATTTT. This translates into CASGLVLSGITSKVTDTQYF.

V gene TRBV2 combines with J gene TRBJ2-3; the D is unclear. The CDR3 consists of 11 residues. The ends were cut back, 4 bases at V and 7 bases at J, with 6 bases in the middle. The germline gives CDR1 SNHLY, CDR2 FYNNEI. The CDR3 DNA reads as TGTGCCAGCAGTGCCTCGTATACGCAGTATTTT. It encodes CASSASYTQYF.

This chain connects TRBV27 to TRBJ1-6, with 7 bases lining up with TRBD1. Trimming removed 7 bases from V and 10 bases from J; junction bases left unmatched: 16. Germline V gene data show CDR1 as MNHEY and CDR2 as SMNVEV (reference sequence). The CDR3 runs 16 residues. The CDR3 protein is CASKRIKTGLSSPLHF. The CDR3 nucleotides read TGTGCCAGCAAACGAATCAAGACAGGGTTGAGCTCACCCCTCCACTTT.

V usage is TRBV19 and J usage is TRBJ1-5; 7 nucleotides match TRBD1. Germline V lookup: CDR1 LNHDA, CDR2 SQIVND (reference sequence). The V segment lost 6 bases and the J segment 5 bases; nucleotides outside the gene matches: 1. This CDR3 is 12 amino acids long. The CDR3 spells CASSDRDQPQHF. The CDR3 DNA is TGTGCCAGTAGCGACAGGGATCAGCCCCAGCATTTT.

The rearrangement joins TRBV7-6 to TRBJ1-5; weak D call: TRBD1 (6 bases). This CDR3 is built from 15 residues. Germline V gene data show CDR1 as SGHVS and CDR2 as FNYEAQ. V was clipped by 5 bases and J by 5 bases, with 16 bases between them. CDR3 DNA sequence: TGTGCCAGCAGCCCAGGAGGGGGACTTCATCAGCCCCAGCATTTT. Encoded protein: CASSPGGGLHQPQHF.

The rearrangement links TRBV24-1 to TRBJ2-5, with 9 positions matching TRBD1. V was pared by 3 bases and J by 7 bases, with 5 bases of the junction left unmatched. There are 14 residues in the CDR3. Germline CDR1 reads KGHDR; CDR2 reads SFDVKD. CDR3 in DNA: TGTGCCACCAGTGATCCGGGACAGGGAACGACCCAGTACTTC. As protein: CATSDPGQGTTQYF.

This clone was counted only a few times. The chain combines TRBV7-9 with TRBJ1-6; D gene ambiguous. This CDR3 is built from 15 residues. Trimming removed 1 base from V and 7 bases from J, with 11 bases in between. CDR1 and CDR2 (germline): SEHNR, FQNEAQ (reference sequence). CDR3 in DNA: TGTGCCAGCAGCTTAGAACTGCCCGGGAATTCACCCCTCCACTTT. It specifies CASSLELPGNSPLHF.

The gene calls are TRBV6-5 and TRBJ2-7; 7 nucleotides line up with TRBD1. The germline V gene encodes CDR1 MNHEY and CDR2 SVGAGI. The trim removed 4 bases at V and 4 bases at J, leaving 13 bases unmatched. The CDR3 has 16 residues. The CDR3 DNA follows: TGTGCCAGCAGTTCCACAACCCGGGACAGCCCTTACGAGCAGTACTTC. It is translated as CASSSTTRDSPYEQYF.

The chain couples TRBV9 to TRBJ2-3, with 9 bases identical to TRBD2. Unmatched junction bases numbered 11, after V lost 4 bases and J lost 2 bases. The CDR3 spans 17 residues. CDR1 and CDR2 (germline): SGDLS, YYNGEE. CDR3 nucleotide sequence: TGTGCCAGCAGCCCTATTGGGGGGACTAGCTCCACAGATACGCAGTATTTT. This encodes CASSPIGGTSSTDTQYF. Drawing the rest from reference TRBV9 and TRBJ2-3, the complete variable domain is DSGVTQTPKHLITATGQRVTLRCSPRSGDLSVYWYQQSLDQGLQFLIQYYNGEERAKGNILERFSAQQFPDLHSELNLSSLELGDSALYFCASSPIGGTSSTDTQYFGPGTRLTVL.

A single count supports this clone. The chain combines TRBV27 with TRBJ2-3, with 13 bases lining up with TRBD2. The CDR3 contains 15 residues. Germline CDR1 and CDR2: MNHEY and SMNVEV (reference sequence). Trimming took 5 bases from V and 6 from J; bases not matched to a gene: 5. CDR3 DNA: TGTGCCAGCAGTCCGGGACTAGCGGGAAAGGATACGCAGTATTTT. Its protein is CASSPGLAGKDTQYF.

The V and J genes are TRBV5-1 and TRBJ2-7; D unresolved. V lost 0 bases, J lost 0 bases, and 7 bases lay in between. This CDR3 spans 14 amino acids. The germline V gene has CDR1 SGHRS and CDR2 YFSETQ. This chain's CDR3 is CASSLDGGSYEQYF. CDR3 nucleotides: TGCGCCAGCAGCTTGGACGGTGGCTCCTACGAGCAGTACTTC.

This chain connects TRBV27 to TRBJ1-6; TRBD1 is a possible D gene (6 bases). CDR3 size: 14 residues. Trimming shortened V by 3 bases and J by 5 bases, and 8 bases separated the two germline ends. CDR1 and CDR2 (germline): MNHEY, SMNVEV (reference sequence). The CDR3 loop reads CASSLGTHNSPLHF. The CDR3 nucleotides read TGTGCCAGCAGTTTGGGGACACATAATTCACCCCTCCACTTT.

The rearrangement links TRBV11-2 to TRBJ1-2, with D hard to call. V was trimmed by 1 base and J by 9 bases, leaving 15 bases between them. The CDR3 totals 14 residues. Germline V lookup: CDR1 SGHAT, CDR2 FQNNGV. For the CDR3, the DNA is TGTGCCAGCAGCTTAGGTCCAGGCGTGTACCGCTACACCTTC. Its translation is CASSLGPGVYRYTF.

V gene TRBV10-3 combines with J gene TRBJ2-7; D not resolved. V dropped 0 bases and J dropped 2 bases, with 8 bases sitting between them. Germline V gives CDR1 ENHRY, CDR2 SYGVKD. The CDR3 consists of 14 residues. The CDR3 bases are TGTGCCATCAGTGAGTCAAAGGGTGCCTACGAGCAGTACTTC. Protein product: CAISESKGAYEQYF.

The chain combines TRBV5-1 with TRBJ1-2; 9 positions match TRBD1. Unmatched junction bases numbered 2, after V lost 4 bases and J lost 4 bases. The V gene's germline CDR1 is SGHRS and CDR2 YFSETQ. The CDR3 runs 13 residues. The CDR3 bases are TGCGCCAGCAGCCCGGGACAGGGCTATGGCTACACCTTC. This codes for CASSPGQGYGYTF.